This TCR beta chain was observed in a study of T cells in Graves' hyperthyroidism and ophthalmopathy. Study results and limitations: Ophthalmopathy was distinguished from stable hyperthyroidism by 13 V-J signatures. Researchers found most expanded thyroid clonotypes above 0.001 in blood as well.

Regions amplified from RNA transcripts were the TCR beta CDR3 regions. The HTBI set primed first-round TCR CDR3 RT-PCR. TCRdb passed the multiplex PCR reads through MiXCR, listing each CDR3 protein once. The table lists about 610,000 distinct CDR3 sequences, around 42% of them singletons. The CDR3 spans 18 residues. Germline V gene data show CDR1 as MNHNS and CDR2 as SASEGT. The junction had 13 bases not matched to a gene; V was cut back by 4 bases and J by 2 bases. Absence of ophthalmopathy progression within 18 months defined stable Graves' hyperthyroidism. Hyperthyroidism had been newly diagnosed in patients aged 18 to 65, and its duration was under 2 months. This clonotype appeared many times. Antigen: not known.

This chain links TRBV6-1 with TRBJ1-5, with 8 bases aligning to TRBD1. The source is a woman between 18 and 29 years old with Graves' hyperthyroidism. Sequencing was carried out using peripheral blood or thyroid tissue (not recorded which). CDR3 region: CASSGHPGGLSGNQPQHF. CDR3 in DNA: TGTGCCAGCAGTGGCCATCCAGGGGGCCTTAGTGGCAATCAGCCCCAGCATTTT.